The subject of this entry is one T cell receptor beta chain. With iRepertoire HTBI primers and Arm-PCR of CDR3 regions, TCR beta libraries were built. TCRdb independently ran MiXCR on the multiplex PCR reads; one entry per CDR3 protein. The data contain over 450,000 distinct CDR3 sequences, 20% to 25% of them singletons. The data were obtained in a study of regulatory T cells in long-lasting Graves disease. The CDR3 is 15 amino acids. Germline V gene lookup returns CDR1 MDHEN and CDR2 SYDVKM. V shed 5 bases, J shed 5 bases, and the junction held 5 bases outside the gene matches. This sample's time point: persistent/refractory GD, antithyroid drugs over 5 years with positive TRAb. The authors made the TCR library using RNA they extracted from PBMCs.

This material consisted of peripheral blood mononuclear cells (PBMCs), taken when the disease was refractory, from a patient treated with antithyroid drugs. The sequence derives from a female donor with Graves disease. The gene calls are TRBV28 and TRBJ2-1; 11 bases are a match to TRBD2. CDR3 coding DNA: TGTGCCAGCAGTCTCACTAGCGGGAGTGACAATGAGCAGTTCTTC. This encodes CASSLTSGSDNEQFF.